Each of the 29 T cell receptor beta chains below was sequenced from the same sample in a study of graft-versus-host responses after intestinal transplantation. Generated by immunoSEQ multiplex PCR, the TCRdb table keeps only in-frame clones and is missing some. In the table there are 75,000 to 90,000 clones, around nine tenths of which are singletons. These receptors have no known antigen. The sample in question was unstimulated CD4+ T cells sorted from spleen or lymph node cells, obtained before intestinal transplant. These receptors were collected from a human donor who received an intestinal transplant.

V gene TRBV5-1 combines with J gene TRBJ2-7; D possibly corresponds to TRBD1 (6 bases). Germline V gene sequence: CDR1 SGHRS, CDR2 YFSETQ. V was shortened by 4 bases and J by 1 base, with 12 bases between the two germline ends. CDR3 length: 14 residues. CDR3 sequence: CASSPGTPSYEQYF. The CDR3 DNA reads TGCGCCAGCAGCCCCGGGACACCGTCCTACGAGCAGTACTTC.

V is TRBV10-1 and J is TRBJ2-1, with TRBD2 matching 13 bases. Trimming cost V 4 bases and J 3 bases; bases outside gene matches: 3. CDR1 and CDR2 from the germline V gene are WNHNN and SYGVQD (reference sequence). The length of the CDR3 is 16 residues. The CDR3 here is CASSAGLAGFYNEQFF. In DNA form, the CDR3 reads TGCGCCAGCAGTGCGGGACTAGCGGGATTCTACAATGAGCAGTTCTTC.

The chain joins TRBV28 to TRBJ1-4; possibly TRBD1 for D (5 bases). The CDR3 sequence is 15 residues long. The germline V gene encodes CDR1 MDHEN and CDR2 SYDVKM. Between the trimmed V and J ends, which lost 6 bases and 7 bases, there was a span of 18 bases. CDR3 coding DNA: TGTGCCAGCAGGCAGGCTTCGGGGGACGGTGAAAAACTGTTTTTT. The encoded protein is CASRQASGDGEKLFF.

The rearrangement links TRBV7-8 to TRBJ2-2, with D uncertain. V lost 7 bases and J 3 bases, leaving 9 bases between the germline ends. The CDR3 spans 13 residues. Germline V gene sequence: CDR1 SGHVS, CDR2 FQNEAQ. The CDR3, as DNA: TGTGCCAGCACCGTAATCGACACCGGGGAGCTGTTTTTT. This codes for CASTVIDTGELFF.

V is TRBV27 and J is TRBJ2-7; tentative D call: TRBD1 (6 bases). Germline CDR1 reads MNHEY; CDR2 reads SMNVEV (reference sequence). The germline V and J ends were trimmed by 10 bases and 0 bases, with 19 bases remaining between them. The CDR3 loop spans 15 amino acids. The CDR3, as DNA: TGTGCCATCCGGAGTGAGGGGGTGAGCTCCTACGAGCAGTACTTC. Protein: CAIRSEGVSSYEQYF.

The genes are TRBV9 and TRBJ2-3; D remains ambiguous. The CDR3 contains 13 residues. Trimming left V 1 base short and J 3 bases short, with 6 bases between. CDR1 is SGDLS, CDR2 YYNGEE, per germline. The CDR3 coding sequence is TGTGCCAGCAGCGTACGGTGGACAGATACGCAGTATTTT. Translation: CASSVRWTDTQYF. Full variable domain (missing parts from reference TRBV9 and TRBJ2-3): DSGVTQTPKHLITATGQRVTLRCSPRSGDLSVYWYQQSLDQGLQFLIQYYNGEERAKGNILERFSAQQFPDLHSELNLSSLELGDSALYFCASSVRWTDTQYFGPGTRLTVL.

The chain has TRBV18 and TRBJ2-1; 11 nucleotides agree with TRBD2. The CDR3 is made up of 15 amino acids. J lost 7 bases, V lost 6 bases, and 8 bases had no gene match. Looked up from germline, CDR1 is KGHSH and CDR2 is LQKENI. CDR3 nucleotide sequence: TGTGCCAGCTCCCATAGCGGGAGGGCCCAGAATGAGCAGTTCTTC. It specifies CASSHSGRAQNEQFF.

The chain recombines TRBV5-1 with TRBJ1-2; D gene ambiguous. Germline values: CDR1 SGHRS, CDR2 YFSETQ. Trimming took off 0 bases at V and 3 bases at J, with 12 bases between the two ends. The CDR3 covers 15 residues. The CDR3 here is CASSLVIWADYGYTF. For the CDR3, the DNA is TGCGCCAGCAGCTTGGTAATTTGGGCCGACTATGGCTACACCTTC.

The chain couples TRBV7-2 to TRBJ2-5, with D possibly matching TRBD2 (5 bases). Germline CDR1 and CDR2: SGHTA and FQGNSA. Trimming removed 0 bases at V and 4 bases at J, with 12 bases between. This CDR3 is 15 amino acids long. DNA for the CDR3: TGTGCCAGCAGCTTAGCAGCGGATGGAAGAGAGACCCAGTACTTC. This sequence encodes CASSLAADGRETQYF. Combining the CDR3 with reference TRBV7-2 and TRBJ2-5 gives the whole variable domain GAGVSQSPSNKVTEKGKDVELRCDPISGHTALYWYRQSLGQGLEFLIYFQGNSAPDKSGLPSDRFSAERTGGSVSTLTIQRTQQEDSAVYLCASSLAADGRETQYFGPGTRLLVL.

The chain uses TRBV6-6 and TRBJ1-2; the D is unclear. This CDR3 comprises 15 residues. V was shortened by 8 bases and J by 4 bases, with 20 bases between the two germline ends. CDR1 is MNHNY, CDR2 SVGAGI, per germline (reference sequence). In DNA form, the CDR3 reads TGTGCCAGCCACCCCGCGGCCCCGTCGGGCTATGGCTACACCTTC. It yields the protein CASHPAAPSGYGYTF.

V gene TRBV18 combines with J gene TRBJ2-7, with D perhaps TRBD1 (6 bases). V was clipped by 2 bases and J by 3 bases, with 8 bases between them. Germline loops: CDR1 KGHSH, CDR2 LQKENI. This CDR3 contains 13 residues. As DNA, the CDR3 is TGTGCCAGCTCACCAATAGGGGGCTACGAGCAGTACTTC. Encoded protein: CASSPIGGYEQYF.

The gene calls are TRBV6-8 and TRBJ1-1, with TRBD1 as a possible D gene (5 bases). Trimming removed 5 bases from V and 3 bases from J, with 13 bases in between. Germline V CDR1 and CDR2: MNHGY, SAAAGT. The CDR3 is made up of 14 amino acids. The CDR3 sequence is CASSRRGRDTEAFF. CDR3 bases: TGTGCCAGCAGTAGGAGGGGCCGGGACACTGAAGCTTTCTTT.

This chain links TRBV11-2 with TRBJ2-5, with 8 bases that match TRBD2. The CDR3 runs 14 residues. Per germline, CDR1 SGHAT and CDR2 FQNNGV. V gave up 5 bases and J gave up 5 bases; unmatched junction bases: 7. The DNA for the CDR3 is TGTGCCAGCAGCCGTATAGCGGGGATGGAGACCCAGTACTTC. Protein sequence: CASSRIAGMETQYF.

V and J are TRBV29-1 and TRBJ1-3; possibly TRBD1 for D (5 bases). This CDR3 is built from 13 residues. Germline V lookup: CDR1 SQVTM, CDR2 ANQGSEA. Trimming left V 6 bases short and J 4 bases short, with 13 bases between. CDR3 DNA sequence: TGCAGCGTGGTCGCAGGGTGGGGAAACACCATATATTTT. It translates to CSVVAGWGNTIYF.

This sequence joins TRBV18 and TRBJ1-3; no reliable D call. Germline V CDR1 and CDR2: KGHSH, LQKENI. This CDR3 has 16 amino acids. The V gene lost 0 bases and the J gene lost 0 bases, with 9 bases spanning the gap. This CDR3 reads CASSPPIGSSGNTIYF. CDR3 nucleotide sequence: TGTGCCAGCTCACCACCGATCGGGAGCTCTGGAAACACCATATATTTT.

The chain uses TRBV5-6 and TRBJ2-1; possibly TRBD2 for D (5 bases). V was shortened by 4 bases and J by 5 bases, with 19 bases between the two germline ends. Germline CDR1 and CDR2: SGHDT and YYEEEE. CDR3 length: 16 amino acids. The CDR3 bases are TGTGCCAGCAGCCCCACGACTGCCGCGGGTAACAATGAGCAGTTCTTC. Its protein is CASSPTTAAGNNEQFF. Supplemented by reference TRBV5-6 and TRBJ2-1, the full variable domain reads DAGVTQSPTHLIKTRGQQVTLRCSPKSGHDTVSWYQQALGQGPQFIFQYYEEEERQRGNFPDRFSGHQFPNYSSELNVNALLLGDSALYLCASSPTTAAGNNEQFFGPGTRLTVL.

The CDR3 bases are TGTGCCAGCAGTCAACTAGCGGGAGGTCCCGATGAGCAGTTCTTC. This gives the protein CASSQLAGGPDEQFF. The chain combines TRBV6-5 with TRBJ2-1, with 12 positions matching TRBD2. Germline trimming cut 5 bases from V and 8 bases from J; bases unmatched to any gene: 7. This CDR3 has 15 amino acids. Germline V gene data show CDR1 as MNHEY and CDR2 as SVGAGI.

The chain employs TRBV29-1 and TRBJ2-5, with 7 bases matching TRBD2. After removal of 3 bases from V and 5 bases from J, the junction contained 3 bases not matched to a gene. The CDR3 runs to 12 residues. Germline V CDR1 and CDR2: SQVTM, ANQGSEA. CDR3 nucleotide sequence: TGCAGCGTTGATGAGGGAGGGGAGACCCAGTACTTC. Encoded protein: CSVDEGGETQYF.

The gene calls are TRBV28 and TRBJ2-1; D is undetermined. Trimming left V 6 bases short and J 5 bases short, with 8 bases between. Per germline, CDR1 MDHEN and CDR2 SYDVKM. CDR3 length: 12 amino acids. This chain's CDR3 is CASSLTHNEQFF. CDR3 sequence (DNA): TGTGCCAGCAGCCTCACACACAATGAGCAGTTCTTC.

This chain connects TRBV6-1 to TRBJ2-5; 8 bases match TRBD2. Germline CDR1 and CDR2: MNHNS and SASEGT. V gave up 6 bases and J gave up 0 bases; unmatched junction bases: 3. This CDR3 spans 14 amino acids. CDR3 coding DNA: TGTGCCAGCAGGGGACTAGGCAACCAAGAGACCCAGTACTTC. Translation gives CASRGLGNQETQYF.

This rearrangement joins TRBV10-3 to TRBJ2-2; 8 nucleotides line up with TRBD1. This CDR3 is 15 amino acids long. The V and J ends lost 6 bases and 6 bases, in that order; junction bases with no gene match: 9. Germline V gene lookup returns CDR1 ENHRY and CDR2 SYGVKD. CDR3 in amino acids: CAIREDRVASGELFF. The CDR3 DNA sequence: TGTGCCATCAGGGAGGACAGGGTAGCTTCCGGGGAGCTGTTTTTT.

CDR3 coding DNA: TGTGCCAGCAGTTTATCGTTAGGGGGGGGTAACTATGGCTACACCTTC. It encodes CASSLSLGGGNYGYTF. This chain joins TRBV27 and TRBJ1-2; the D gene is possibly TRBD1 (6 bases). V shed 0 bases and J shed 1 base, with 12 bases lying between them. CDR1 is MNHEY and CDR2 is SMNVEV in the germline V gene (reference sequence). This CDR3 region has 16 residues.

The V call is TRBV5-4, the J call TRBJ1-1, with TRBD1 matching over 12 bases. V trimming: 4 bases; J trimming: 6 bases; junction bases outside the gene matches: 7. CDR1 and CDR2 from the germline V gene are SGHNT and YYREEE (reference sequence). This CDR3 has 15 residues. CDR3 DNA: TGTGCCAGCAGCATGACGGGACAGGGGGCTCCTGAAGCTTTCTTT. Amino acid sequence: CASSMTGQGAPEAFF. Filled out from reference TRBV5-4 and TRBJ1-1, the complete variable domain reads ETGVTQSPTHLIKTRGQQVTLRCSSQSGHNTVSWYQQALGQGPQFIFQYYREEENGRGNFPPRFSGLQFPNYSSELNVNALELDDSALYLCASSMTGQGAPEAFFGQGTRLTVV.

V gene TRBV6-1 combines with J gene TRBJ1-1, with 8 nucleotides matching TRBD1. Germline CDR1 MNHNS, CDR2 SASEGT. CDR3 length: 14 residues. V lost 4 bases to trimming and J lost 5 bases; unmatched junction nucleotides: 6. The CDR3, as DNA: TGTGCCAGCAGTGCGACAGGGGACGGGACTGAAGCTTTCTTT. It translates to CASSATGDGTEAFF.

Turning to this clone: The junction departs from germline at one end; a sequencing error may be responsible. The CDR3 sequence: CASSSSVGDTQYF. The CDR3 nucleotides read TGTGCTAGCAGCTCTTCAGTCGGGGATACGCAGTATTTT. The rearrangement links TRBV7-7 to TRBJ2-3; D not certain. Germline CDR1 and CDR2: SSHAT and FNYEAQ (reference sequence). This CDR3 comprises 13 residues.

This sequence joins TRBV9 and TRBJ1-6, with D perhaps TRBD1 (5 bases). The germline CDR1 and CDR2 sequences are SGDLS and YYNGEE. The CDR3 has 15 residues. The V end was cut by 0 bases, the J end by 10 bases, with 14 bases between. CDR3 residues: CASSVEGGRQSPLHF. The CDR3, as DNA: TGTGCCAGCAGCGTAGAGGGAGGTCGACAGTCACCCCTCCACTTT.

The chain links TRBV20-1 to TRBJ2-7; maybe TRBD2 (5 bases). The CDR3 totals 11 residues. Trimming stripped 3 bases from V and 6 bases from J, with 9 bases between. Germline V gene lookup returns CDR1 DFQATT and CDR2 SNEGSKA (reference sequence). The CDR3 DNA sequence: TGCAGTGCTAGCGCCGGAGGCGAGCAGTACTTC. Residues: CSASAGGEQYF.

The J gene is TRBJ2-7, the V gene TRBV30; 14 bases are a match to TRBD2. The germline CDR1 and CDR2 sequences are GTSNPN and SVGIG (reference sequence). The CDR3 extends over 14 amino acids. V was clipped by 5 bases and J by 2 bases; unmatched bases: 2. The CDR3 DNA sequence: TGTGCCTGGTCGACTAGCGGGGGGGCCTACGAGCAGTACTTC. This gives the protein CAWSTSGGAYEQYF. The full variable domain, completed using reference TRBV30 and TRBJ2-7, is SQTIHQWPATLVQPVGSPLSLECTVEGTSNPNLYWYRQAAGRGLQLLFYSVGIGQISSEVPQNLSASRPQDRQFILSSKKLLLSDSGFYLCAWSTSGGAYEQYFGPGTRLTVT.

The chain recombines TRBV6-5 with TRBJ2-7, with D perhaps TRBD1 (5 bases). There are 14 residues in the CDR3. V lost 4 bases and J 6 bases, leaving 16 bases between the germline ends. Germline-derived CDR1 and CDR2 are MNHEY and SVGAGI. CDR3 in amino acids: CASSSPEWGAEQYF. The CDR3 nucleotides read TGTGCCAGCAGTTCACCCGAGTGGGGCGCCGAGCAGTACTTC.